These 18 T cell receptor beta chains share one sample of origin, sequenced in a study of immune evolution from preneoplasia to lung adenocarcinoma. Produced via immunoSEQ multiplex PCR; TCRdb's table is partial and in-frame only. The sample lists 2,000 to 2,500 clones, about four fifths occurring once. The specimen was FFPE normal lung tissue adjacent to the tumor. Receptor source: a person aged 55 to 70 with lung adenocarcinoma.

The chain carries TRBV2 and TRBJ1-5; no clear D gene. CDR1 and CDR2 (germline): SNHLY, FYNNEI. V was shortened by 6 bases and J by 4 bases, with 16 bases between the two germline ends. The CDR3 runs to 15 residues. CDR3: CASSPTFSANQPQHF. The CDR3 DNA is TGTGCCAGCAGCCCGACATTCTCCGCAAATCAGCCCCAGCATTTT.

This chain joins TRBV5-1 and TRBJ2-3, with TRBD1 matching over 10 bases. Germline values: CDR1 SGHRS, CDR2 YFSETQ. V shed 4 bases and J 7 bases; nucleotides not matched to a gene: 9. The CDR3 totals 15 residues. The CDR3 reads CASSTGQGLTNTQYF. DNA for the CDR3: TGCGCCAGCAGCACGGGACAGGGGTTGACGAATACGCAGTATTTT.

This chain uses TRBV29-1 with TRBJ2-5; the D gene is possibly TRBD1 (5 bases). Trimming left V 0 bases short and J 9 bases short, with 17 bases between. CDR1 is SQVTM and CDR2 is ANQGSEA in the germline V gene. The CDR3 sequence is 14 residues long. The chain's CDR3 is CSVEEQGYGVAQYF. In DNA, the CDR3 is TGCAGCGTTGAAGAGCAGGGCTATGGGGTCGCCCAGTACTTC.

The gene calls are TRBV13 and TRBJ1-4, with D unclear. CDR1 and CDR2 (germline): PRHDT, FYEKMQ (reference sequence). The CDR3 runs 14 residues. V was pared by 3 bases and J by 0 bases, with 5 bases between. The CDR3 spells CASSFRTTNEKLFF. For the CDR3, the DNA is TGTGCCAGCAGCTTCCGTACAACTAATGAAAAACTGTTTTTT.

The chain uses TRBV15 and TRBJ2-7; D might be TRBD1 (5 bases). Trimming cost V 0 bases and J 3 bases, with 12 bases left between them. The germline V gene has CDR1 LNHNV and CDR2 YYDKDF (reference sequence). This CDR3 has 15 amino acids. In nucleotides, the CDR3 is TGTGCCACCAGCAGAGATGGGGCGGTACACTACGAGCAGTACTTC. Its protein product is CATSRDGAVHYEQYF.

The rearrangement uses TRBV7-2 and TRBJ1-2; perhaps TRBD1 as D (5 bases). Trimming took 4 bases from V and 7 from J, leaving 10 bases between them. CDR1 is SGHTA, CDR2 FQGNSA, per germline. This CDR3 has 12 residues. This CDR3 reads CASSSQGTGYTF. The CDR3 DNA reads TGTGCCAGCAGCTCCCAAGGGACTGGCTACACCTTC.

The V call is TRBV29-1, the J call TRBJ2-1; D ambiguous. The CDR3 extends over 11 amino acids. Trimming removed 5 bases from V and 9 bases from J, with 11 bases in between. Germline V CDR1 and CDR2: SQVTM, ANQGSEA. The CDR3 DNA sequence: TGCAGCGTTAATTCCCCCGGTGAGCAGTTCTTC. Encoded protein: CSVNSPGEQFF.

This rearrangement joins TRBV6-1 to TRBJ1-2; D gene unclear. The CDR3 loop spans 14 amino acids. V shed 5 bases and J shed 3 bases, with 13 bases lying between them. The germline gives CDR1 MNHNS, CDR2 SASEGT. The CDR3 DNA reads TGTGCCAGCAGTATCCAGGCGAGGGACTATGGCTACACCTTC. Protein sequence: CASSIQARDYGYTF.

The V call is TRBV7-2, the J call TRBJ2-1; tentatively, D is TRBD2 (5 bases). The CDR3 is made up of 16 amino acids. Germline CDR1 and CDR2: SGHTA and FQGNSA. The germline V and J ends were trimmed by 0 bases and 2 bases, with 11 bases remaining between them. CDR3 loop: CASSLAVGVAYNEQFF. The CDR3, as DNA: TGTGCCAGCAGCTTAGCCGTGGGAGTAGCCTACAATGAGCAGTTCTTC. Variable domain in full (rest from reference TRBV7-2 and TRBJ2-1): GAGVSQSPSNKVTEKGKDVELRCDPISGHTALYWYRQSLGQGLEFLIYFQGNSAPDKSGLPSDRFSAERTGGSVSTLTIQRTQQEDSAVYLCASSLAVGVAYNEQFFGPGTRLTVL.

The V gene is TRBV5-1, the J gene TRBJ2-1; 11 nucleotides align to TRBD2. This CDR3 is built from 17 residues. The V gene end was trimmed by 1 base and the J gene end by 1 base; junction bases not matched to a gene: 4. CDR1 SGHRS and CDR2 YFSETQ come from the germline V gene. The CDR3 DNA reads as TGCGCCAGCAGCTTGAGACTAGCGGGAAGGTCCTACAATGAGCAGTTCTTC. Protein sequence: CASSLRLAGRSYNEQFF.

The J gene is TRBJ2-1, the V gene TRBV19, with 10 bases identical to TRBD2. This CDR3 has 15 amino acids. The V gene end was trimmed by 6 bases and the J gene end by 12 bases; junction bases not matched to a gene: 14. Germline V gene data show CDR1 as LNHDA and CDR2 as SQIVND (reference sequence). The CDR3 loop reads CASSPGLAPTGGQFF. CDR3 in DNA: TGTGCCAGTAGCCCGGGACTAGCGCCTACCGGGGGGCAGTTCTTC.

The rearrangement joins TRBV5-1 to TRBJ2-7; 8 positions agree with TRBD2. The CDR3 extends over 13 amino acids. J lost 6 bases, V lost 3 bases, and 5 bases had no gene match. The germline gives CDR1 SGHRS, CDR2 YFSETQ. The CDR3 reads CASSSGLGGEQYF. The CDR3 nucleotides are TGCGCCAGCAGCTCGGGACTAGGTGGCGAGCAGTACTTC.

The CDR3 nucleotides are TGTGCCAGCAGCGCAACAGGGGGGACTGAAGCTTTCTTT. Residues: CASSATGGTEAFF. The V and J genes are TRBV9 and TRBJ1-1; 8 positions agree with TRBD1. This CDR3 spans 13 amino acids. J gave up 5 bases and V 3 bases, and 3 bases lay outside the gene matches. Germline CDR1 SGDLS, CDR2 YYNGEE.

The chain combines TRBV2 with TRBJ2-7, with 13 bases lining up with TRBD2. In germline, CDR1 is SNHLY, CDR2 FYNNEI. CDR3 length: 16 amino acids. The junction had 6 bases not matched to a gene; V was cut back by 5 bases and J by 2 bases. The CDR3 loop is CASSPGLAGTTYEQYF. The CDR3 bases are TGTGCCAGCAGTCCGGGACTAGCGGGAACCACCTACGAGCAGTACTTC.

As to this clone: Other DNA sequences in this specimen translate into the identical CDR3. The chain uses TRBV20-1 and TRBJ1-1, with unresolved D. Germline CDR1 DFQATT, CDR2 SNEGSKA (reference sequence). The V gene lost 5 bases and the J gene lost 1 base, with 5 bases spanning the gap. This CDR3 contains 11 residues. Here the CDR3 DNA reads TGCAGTGCTTTGGGGAACACTGAAGCTTTCTTT. It codes for CSALGNTEAFF.

This clone was recorded a few times. V usage is TRBV5-4 and J usage is TRBJ2-7; D might be TRBD2 (5 bases). Germline CDR1 reads SGHNT; CDR2 reads YYREEE (reference sequence). This CDR3 is built from 14 residues. Trimming took 0 bases from V and 6 from J, leaving 13 bases between them. Here the CDR3 DNA reads TGTGCCAGCAGCTTGGGGCTAGCAATCGGCGAGCAGTACTTC. This sequence encodes CASSLGLAIGEQYF.

This sequence joins TRBV28 and TRBJ2-3; maybe TRBD1 (5 bases). The V end lost 3 bases, the J end lost 6 bases, and 13 bases lay between the germline ends. The germline V gene encodes CDR1 MDHEN and CDR2 SYDVKM. The CDR3 is 14 amino acids. The CDR3 region has the DNA TGTGCCAGCAGTTTTGTGTCAGGGAAGGATACGCAGTATTTT. As protein: CASSFVSGKDTQYF. Full variable domain (outside the CDR3, taken from reference TRBV28 and TRBJ2-3): DVKVTQSSRYLVKRTGEKVFLECVQDMDHENMFWYRQDPGLGLRLIYFSYDVKMKEKGDIPEGYSVSREKKERFSLILESASTNQTSMYLCASSFVSGKDTQYFGPGTRLTVL.

The CDR3 loop reads CASSIQGIDYGYTF. The CDR3 region has the DNA TGTGCCAGTAGTATACAGGGGATTGACTATGGCTACACCTTC. The V gene is TRBV19, the J gene TRBJ1-2; D is perhaps TRBD1 (6 bases). The germline V gene has CDR1 LNHDA and CDR2 SQIVND (reference sequence). The CDR3 runs to 14 residues. V shed 2 bases and J shed 3 bases, with 10 bases lying between them.